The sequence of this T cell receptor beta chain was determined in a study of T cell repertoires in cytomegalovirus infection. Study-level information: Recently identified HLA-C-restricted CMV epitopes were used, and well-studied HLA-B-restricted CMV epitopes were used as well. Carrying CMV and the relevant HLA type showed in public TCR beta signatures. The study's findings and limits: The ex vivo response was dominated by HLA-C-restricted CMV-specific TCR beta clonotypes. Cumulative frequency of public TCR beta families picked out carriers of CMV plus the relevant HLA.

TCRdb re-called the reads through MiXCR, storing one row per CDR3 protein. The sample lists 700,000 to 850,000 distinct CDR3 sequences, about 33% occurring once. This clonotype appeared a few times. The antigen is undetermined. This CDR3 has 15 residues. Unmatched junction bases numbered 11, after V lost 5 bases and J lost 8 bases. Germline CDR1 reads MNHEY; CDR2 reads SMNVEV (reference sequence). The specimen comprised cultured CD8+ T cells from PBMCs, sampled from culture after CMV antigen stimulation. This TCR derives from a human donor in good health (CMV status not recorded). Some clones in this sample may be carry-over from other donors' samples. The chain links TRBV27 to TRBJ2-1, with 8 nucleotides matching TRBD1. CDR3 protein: CASSPSDRVRDEQFF. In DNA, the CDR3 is TGTGCCAGCAGTCCCTCGGACAGGGTAAGGGATGAGCAGTTCTTC.